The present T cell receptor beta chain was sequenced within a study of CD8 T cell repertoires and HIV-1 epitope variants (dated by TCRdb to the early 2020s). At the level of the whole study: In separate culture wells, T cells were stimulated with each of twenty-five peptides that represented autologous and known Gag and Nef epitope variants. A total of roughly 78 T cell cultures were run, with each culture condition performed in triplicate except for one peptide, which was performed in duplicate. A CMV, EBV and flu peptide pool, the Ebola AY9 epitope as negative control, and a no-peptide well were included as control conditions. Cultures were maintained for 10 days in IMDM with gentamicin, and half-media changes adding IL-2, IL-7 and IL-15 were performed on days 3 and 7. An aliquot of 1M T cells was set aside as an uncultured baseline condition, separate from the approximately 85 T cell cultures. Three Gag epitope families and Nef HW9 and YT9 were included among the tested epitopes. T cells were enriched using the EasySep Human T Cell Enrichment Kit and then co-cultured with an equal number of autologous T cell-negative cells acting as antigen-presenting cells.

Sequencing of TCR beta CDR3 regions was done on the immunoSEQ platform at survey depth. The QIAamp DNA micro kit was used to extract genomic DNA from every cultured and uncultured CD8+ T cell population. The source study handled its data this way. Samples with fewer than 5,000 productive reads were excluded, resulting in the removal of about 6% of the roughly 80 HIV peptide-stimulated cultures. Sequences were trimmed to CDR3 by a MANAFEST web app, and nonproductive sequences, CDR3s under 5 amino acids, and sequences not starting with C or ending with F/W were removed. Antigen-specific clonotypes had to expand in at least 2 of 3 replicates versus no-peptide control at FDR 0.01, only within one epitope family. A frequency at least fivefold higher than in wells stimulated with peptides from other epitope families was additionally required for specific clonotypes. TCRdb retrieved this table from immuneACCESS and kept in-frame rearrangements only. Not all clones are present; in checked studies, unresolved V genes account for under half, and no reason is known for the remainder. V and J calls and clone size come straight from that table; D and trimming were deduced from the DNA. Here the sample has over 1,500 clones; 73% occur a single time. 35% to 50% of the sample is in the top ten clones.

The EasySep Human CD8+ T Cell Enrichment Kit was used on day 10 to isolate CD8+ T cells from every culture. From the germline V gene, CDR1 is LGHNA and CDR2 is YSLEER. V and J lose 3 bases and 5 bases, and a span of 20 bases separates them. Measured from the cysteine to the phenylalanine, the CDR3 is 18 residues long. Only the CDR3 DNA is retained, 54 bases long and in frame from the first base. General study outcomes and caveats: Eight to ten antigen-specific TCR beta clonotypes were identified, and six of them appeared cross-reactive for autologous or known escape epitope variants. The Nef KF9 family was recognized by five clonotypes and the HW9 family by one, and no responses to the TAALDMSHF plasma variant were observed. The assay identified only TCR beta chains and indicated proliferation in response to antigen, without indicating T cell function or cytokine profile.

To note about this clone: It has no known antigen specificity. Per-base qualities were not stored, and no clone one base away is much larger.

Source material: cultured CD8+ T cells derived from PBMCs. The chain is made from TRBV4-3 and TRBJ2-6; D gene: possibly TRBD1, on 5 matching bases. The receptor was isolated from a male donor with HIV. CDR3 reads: CASSHNPGSQSRANVLTF. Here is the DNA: TGCGCCAGCAGCCACAACCCAGGGTCACAAAGTCGGGCCAACGTCCTGACTTTC.